The rows below give T cell receptor beta chains drawn from one sample of a study of OX40 agonist ivuxolimab in advanced cancers. TCRdb's copy holds only in-frame clones and misses some; the assay was immunoSEQ multiplex PCR. The sample consists of 60,000 to 85,000 clones, around four fifths of them appearing once. The source material was CD4+ or CD8+ T cells sorted from blood, sampled in a trial of the OX40 agonist ivuxolimab. These receptors came from an adult with an advanced solid tumor such as melanoma, head and neck, liver or kidney cancer. Both conserved end residues are part of each CDR3. D genes are given only for firm matches. Size tells how often a clone was seen (once, few, many) or the class of an expanded clone, and some rows leave it out.

>NA|TRBV28|NA|TRBJ1-2|13
TGTGCCAGCACCAAAACCCGGACGGAGGGCTACACCTTC
CASTKTRTEGYTF
>NA|TRBV7-6|NA|TRBJ2-3|13
TGTGCCAGCAGCTTGATGGGGACAGATACGCAGTATTTT
CASSLMGTDTQYF
>NA|TRBV5-5|NA|TRBJ1-1|13
TGTGCCAGCAGCTTGACGGAGGACACTGAAGCTTTCTTT
CASSLTEDTEAFF
>NA|TRBV29-1|NA|TRBJ1-5|14
TGCAGCGTTGATGGGGGTCGGAGGAATCAGCCCCAGCATTTT
CSVDGGRRNQPQHF
>NA|TRBV28|NA|TRBJ2-3|15
TGTGCCAGCAGCCGCAGGGATTGGGGCGCAGATACGCAGTATTTT
CASSRRDWGADTQYF
>NA|TRBV2|NA|TRBJ1-5|13
TGTGCCAGCAGTGATACAGTAAATCAGCCCCAGCATTTT
CASSDTVNQPQHF
>NA|TRBV4-3|NA|TRBJ2-3|15
TGCGCCAGCAGCCACCAGCATGGGGGCACAGATACGCAGTATTTT
CASSHQHGGTDTQYF
>TRBD2|TRBV14|NA|TRBJ2-7|17
TGTGCCAGCAGCCAAGATCTGGGCGGCGGGAGGAGTTACGAGCAGTACTTC
CASSQDLGGGRSYEQYF
>TRBD1|TRBV28|NA|TRBJ1-4|15
TGTGCCAGCAGTCCCCTGGATGACAGGGGTGTAAAACTGTTTTTT
CASSPLDDRGVKLFF
>NA|TRBV6-5|NA|TRBJ1-2|13
TGTGCCAGCAGTTCACGGACAGTGCCTGGCTACACCTTC
CASSSRTVPGYTF
>NA|TRBV2|NA|TRBJ1-2|16
TGTGCCAGCAACCCGTTGCGAGGGGGGCGCGGCTATGGCTACACCTTC
CASNPLRGGRGYGYTF
>NA|TRBV5-5|NA|TRBJ2-2|16
TGTGCCAGCAGCTTGGGACCGAGCCCGAACACCGGGGAGCTGTTTTTT
CASSLGPSPNTGELFF
>NA|TRBV7-8|NA|TRBJ1-5|13
TGTGCCAGCAGCTTAAGGGCGGGAGGGTCCCAGCATTTT
CASSLRAGGSQHF
>TRBD2|TRBV14|NA|TRBJ2-3|18
TGTGCCAGCAGCCAAATGGTAGCGGGGGGACCAGGATCAGATACGCAGTATTTT
CASSQMVAGGPGSDTQYF
>NA|TRBV7-9|NA|TRBJ1-2|16
TGTGCCAGCAGCTCCTCTGACACCCGAGAGAGGTATGGCTACACCTTC
CASSSSDTRERYGYTF
>TRBD2|TRBV30|NA|TRBJ2-7|13
TGTGCCTGGGGACTAGCGGGAGAAAACGAGCAGTACTTC
CAWGLAGENEQYF
>NA|TRBV4-1|NA|TRBJ2-1|18
TGCGCCAGCAGCCAATCAGTCGAGGGGACACTACGCTACAATGAGCAGTTCTTC
CASSQSVEGTLRYNEQFF
>NA|TRBV10-3|few|TRBJ1-5|13
TGTGCCACCCGGGGCAGCTTGGGCCAGCCCCAGCATTTT
CATRGSLGQPQHF
>NA|TRBV6-1|NA|TRBJ1-4|13
TGTGCCAGCAGTGAACCAGGGATTGAAAAACTGTTTTTT
CASSEPGIEKLFF
>TRBD2|TRBV5-1|NA|TRBJ2-2|15
TGCGCCAGCAGCTTCGGGACTAGCGGTGGCGGGGAGCTGTTTTTT
CASSFGTSGGGELFF
>TRBD1|TRBV6-6|NA|TRBJ2-7|15
TGTGCCAGCAGTTACTACAGGGGGGACTCCTACGAGCAGTACTTC
CASSYYRGDSYEQYF
>NA|TRBV11-2|NA|TRBJ1-3|13
TGTGCCAGCAGCTTCAGGAATGGAAACACCATATATTTT
CASSFRNGNTIYF
>NA|TRBV5-1|NA|TRBJ1-1|16
TGCGCCAGCAGCTTGGGACGGGCTTTGGGGAGCACTGAAGCTTTCTTT
CASSLGRALGSTEAFF
>TRBD1|TRBV9|NA|TRBJ1-4|15
TGTGCCAGCAGCGTGGGAGGGGGACAGAGCGAAAAACTGTTTTTT
CASSVGGGQSEKLFF
>NA|TRBV29-1|NA|TRBJ2-1|12
TGCAGCGTTGTGGAGGGAAGCAATGGGCAGTTCTTC
CSVVEGSNGQFF
>TRBD1|TRBV9|NA|TRBJ1-2|13
TGTGCCAGCAGTCGCTTAGGGGGCAGTGGCTACACCTTC
CASSRLGGSGYTF
>TRBD2|TRBV7-2|NA|TRBJ2-7|12
TGTGCCAGCAGCACTACTAGCGCCGAGCAGTACTTC
CASSTTSAEQYF
>NA|TRBV5-1|NA|TRBJ1-1|14
TGCGCCAGCAGAACGCGGAGTTCAGGCACTGAAGCTTTCTTT
CASRTRSSGTEAFF
>NA|TRBV5-1|NA|TRBJ2-3|13
TGCGCCAGCAGCTTGCGGGTCACAGATACGCAGTATTTT
CASSLRVTDTQYF
>NA|TRBV2|NA|TRBJ1-5|14
TGTGCCAGCAGTTGGGGGGGAGGAAATCAGCCCCAGCATTTT
CASSWGGGNQPQHF
>TRBD2|TRBV2|NA|TRBJ2-5|15
TGTGCCAGCAGTGAATTGCGGGGGACGGGGGAGACCCAGTACTTC
CASSELRGTGETQYF
>NA|TRBV30|few|TRBJ1-1|16
TGTGCCTGGAGTCCGGAGGGACGGGACGTACACACTGAAGCTTTCTTT
CAWSPEGRDVHTEAFF
>NA|TRBV6-1|few|TRBJ1-5|14
TGTGCCAGCAGAGGGGGGAATAGCAATCAGCCCCAGCATTTT
CASRGGNSNQPQHF
>TRBD1|TRBV30|NA|TRBJ1-1|13
TGTGCCTGGGGACAGGGAATGAACACTGAAGCTTTCTTT
CAWGQGMNTEAFF
>TRBD1|TRBV29-1|NA|TRBJ1-4|12
TGCAGCGTGGGACAGGCTAATGAAAAACTGTTTTTT
CSVGQANEKLFF
>TRBD2|TRBV27|NA|TRBJ2-3|17
TGTGCCAGCAGTTTAACACCTAGCGGGAGAGGCACAGATACGCAGTATTTT
CASSLTPSGRGTDTQYF
>NA|TRBV2|NA|TRBJ2-5|14
TGTGCCAGCAGTGAAGCTCTCCAGGCCGAGACCCAGTACTTC
CASSEALQAETQYF
>NA|TRBV29-1|NA|TRBJ2-5|12
TGCAGCGTTGTGCAGGGTCAGAATACCCAGTACTTC
CSVVQGQNTQYF
>TRBD1|TRBV19|few|TRBJ1-3|15
TGTGCCAGTAGTATAAGGACAGGGTCTGGAAACACCATATATTTT
CASSIRTGSGNTIYF
>TRBD2|TRBV19|NA|TRBJ2-1|13
TGTGCCAGTAGTAGCCTAGCGGGAAATGAGCAGTTCTTC
CASSSLAGNEQFF
>NA|TRBV7-6|NA|TRBJ2-7|14
TGTGCCAGCAGCTTAGCTCCAAGCTCCTACGAGCAGTACTTC
CASSLAPSSYEQYF
>NA|TRBV18|NA|TRBJ2-2|16
TGTGCCAGCTCACCGTCGACAGGGAGGGACACCGGGGAGCTGTTTTTT
CASSPSTGRDTGELFF